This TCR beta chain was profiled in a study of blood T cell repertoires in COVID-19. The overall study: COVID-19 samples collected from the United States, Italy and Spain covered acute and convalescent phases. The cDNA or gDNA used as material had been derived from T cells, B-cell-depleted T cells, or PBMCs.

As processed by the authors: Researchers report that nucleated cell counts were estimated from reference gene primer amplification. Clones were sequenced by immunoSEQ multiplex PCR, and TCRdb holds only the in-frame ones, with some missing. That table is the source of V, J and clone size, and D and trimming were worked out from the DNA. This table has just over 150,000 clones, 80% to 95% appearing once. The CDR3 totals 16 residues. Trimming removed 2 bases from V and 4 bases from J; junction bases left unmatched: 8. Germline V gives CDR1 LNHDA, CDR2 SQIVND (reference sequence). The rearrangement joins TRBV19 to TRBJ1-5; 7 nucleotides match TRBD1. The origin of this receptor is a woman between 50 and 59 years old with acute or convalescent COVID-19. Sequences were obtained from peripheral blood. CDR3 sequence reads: CASSIYEGALNQPQHF. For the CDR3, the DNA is TGTGCCAGTAGTATATACGAGGGGGCCCTGAATCAGCCCCAGCATTTT.